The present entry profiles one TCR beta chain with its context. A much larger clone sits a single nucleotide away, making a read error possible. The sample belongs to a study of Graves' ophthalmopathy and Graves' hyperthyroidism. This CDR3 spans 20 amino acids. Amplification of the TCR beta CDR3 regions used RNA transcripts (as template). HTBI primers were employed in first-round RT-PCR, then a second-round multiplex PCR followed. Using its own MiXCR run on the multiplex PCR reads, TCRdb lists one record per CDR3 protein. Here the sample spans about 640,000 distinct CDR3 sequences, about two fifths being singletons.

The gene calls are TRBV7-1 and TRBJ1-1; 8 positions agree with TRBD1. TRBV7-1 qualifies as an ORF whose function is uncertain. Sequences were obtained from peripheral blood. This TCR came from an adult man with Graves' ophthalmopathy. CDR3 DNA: TGTGCCCGCAGCCCCACCGACCCAAGACAGGGGAATTGGGTGAACACTGAAGCTTTCTTT. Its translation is CARSPTDPRQGNWVNTEAFF.